Below are 8 T cell receptor beta chains sequenced from a single sample in a study of T-cell memory formation after mild COVID-19. TCRdb independently ran MiXCR on the 5' RACE reads; one entry per CDR3 protein. The sample includes about half a million distinct CDR3 sequences, about 18% seen only once; the top ten take about 12%. The material sequenced was PBMCs or a T cell subset sorted from them (not recorded which). The source is an adult woman who had mild COVID-19 (a few samples of this study predate the infection). Cell type and time point are not known.

This chain joins TRBV5-1 and TRBJ2-7, with 11 bases fitting TRBD2. The ends lost 4 bases at V and 4 bases at J; junction bases unmatched: 10. Germline lookup yields CDR1 SGHRS and CDR2 YFSETQ. The CDR3 is 16 residues long. CDR3 loop: CASSQPSGGPQYEQYF. In DNA, the CDR3 is TGCGCCAGCAGCCAACCTAGCGGGGGGCCGCAATACGAGCAGTACTTC.

This clonotype came up once. CDR3 amino acids: CATSDLGYTDTQYF. For the CDR3, the DNA is TGTGCCACCAGTGATTTGGGGTACACAGATACGCAGTATTTT. The chain recombines TRBV24-1 with TRBJ2-3, with no clear D. V lost 0 bases and J 2 bases, leaving 5 bases between the germline ends. Germline V gene sequence: CDR1 KGHDR, CDR2 SFDVKD. This CDR3 is 14 amino acids long.

V and J are TRBV7-9 and TRBJ2-6, with 8 bases aligning to TRBD1. In germline, CDR1 is SEHNR, CDR2 FQNEAQ (reference sequence). V shed 5 bases, J shed 0 bases, and the junction held 12 bases outside the gene matches. The CDR3 runs 19 residues. Here the CDR3 reads CASSVRDRPLTSGANVLTF. CDR3 coding DNA: TGTGCCAGCAGCGTCCGGGACAGGCCCTTAACCTCTGGGGCCAACGTCCTGACTTTC.

This chain connects TRBV11-2 to TRBJ2-5; TRBD1 agrees at 8 bases. The trim removed 5 bases at V and 5 bases at J, leaving 7 bases unmatched. Germline V gene lookup returns CDR1 SGHAT and CDR2 FQNNGV. The CDR3 spans 14 residues. CDR3 amino acids: CASSGWDRQETQYF. Here the CDR3 DNA reads TGTGCCAGCAGCGGGTGGGACAGGCAGGAGACCCAGTACTTC.

The chain is built from TRBV5-1 and TRBJ2-6; D unresolved. The ends were cut back, 5 bases at V and 0 bases at J, with 3 bases in the middle. CDR3 length equals 13 residues. The V gene's germline CDR1 is SGHRS and CDR2 YFSETQ. The chain's CDR3 is CASRLSGANVLTF. CDR3 nucleotides: TGCGCCAGCAGGCTCTCTGGGGCCAACGTCCTGACTTTC. The variable domain in full, completed from reference TRBV5-1 and TRBJ2-6, reads KAGVTQTPRYLIKTRGQQVTLSCSPISGHRSVSWYQQTPGQGLQFLFEYFSETQRNKGNFPGRFSGRQFSNSRSEMNVSTLELGDSALYLCASRLSGANVLTFGAGSRLTVL.

The V call is TRBV6-5, the J call TRBJ1-4; 9 bases agree with TRBD1. Germline lookup yields CDR1 MNHEY and CDR2 SVGAGI. The CDR3 is 15 amino acids. V shed 8 bases, J shed 7 bases, and the junction held 11 bases outside the gene matches. CDR3 loop: CASSGQGIFVEKLFF. In DNA, the CDR3 is TGTGCCAGCTCGGGACAGGGTATCTTCGTTGAAAAACTGTTTTTT.

The J gene is TRBJ1-3, the V gene TRBV4-1; no definite D call. The germline CDR1 and CDR2 sequences are MGHRA and YSYEKL. The CDR3 sequence is 18 residues long. V was clipped by 3 bases and J by 0 bases, with 18 bases between them. CDR3 sequence (DNA): TGCGCCAGCAGCCAGACCAAAACGGGTTTCGGCTCTGGAAACACCATATATTTT. It yields the protein CASSQTKTGFGSGNTIYF.

V usage is TRBV5-1 and J usage is TRBJ1-4, with 7 bases lining up with TRBD1. CDR1 SGHRS and CDR2 YFSETQ come from the germline V gene. V shed 1 base, J shed 6 bases, and the junction held 6 bases outside the gene matches. This CDR3 region has 15 residues. The CDR3 sequence is CASSLSRQGDEKLFF. The CDR3 bases are TGCGCCAGCAGCTTGTCGAGACAGGGTGATGAAAAACTGTTTTTT. The full variable domain, rest sourced from reference TRBV5-1 and TRBJ1-4, is KAGVTQTPRYLIKTRGQQVTLSCSPISGHRSVSWYQQTPGQGLQFLFEYFSETQRNKGNFPGRFSGRQFSNSRSEMNVSTLELGDSALYLCASSLSRQGDEKLFFGSGTQLSVL.